This entry lists 27 T cell receptor beta chains sequenced from one sample in a study of beta chain features in type 1 diabetes. Expressed TCRB transcripts were sequenced, since all the RNA that had been isolated was reverse transcribed. Clones were sequenced by immunoSEQ multiplex PCR, and TCRdb holds only the in-frame ones, with some missing. The sample lists about 130,000 clones; roughly a tenth were seen once. The source material was central memory CD4+ T cells from blood. These receptors originate from a man between 18 and 35 years old in good health.

The chain joins TRBV7-2 to TRBJ1-5; the D is unclear. Germline V gives CDR1 SGHTA, CDR2 FQGNSA. The CDR3 covers 13 residues. With 0 bases removed from V and 5 bases from J, the gap between germline ends came to 5 bases. The CDR3 is CASSLARDQPQHF. CDR3 nucleotide sequence: TGTGCCAGCAGCTTAGCCCGTGATCAGCCCCAGCATTTT.

V and J are TRBV7-3 and TRBJ2-3, with TRBD2 matching 13 bases. The CDR3 totals 15 residues. Germline CDR1 reads SGHTA; CDR2 reads FQGTGA. Trimming cost V 5 bases and J 4 bases; bases outside gene matches: 3. The CDR3 coding sequence is TGTGCCAGCAGCGCACTAGCGGGGGGGCCAGATACGCAGTATTTT. This translates into CASSALAGGPDTQYF.

This clone was counted at least ten times. This chain links TRBV30 with TRBJ1-5; D not certain. Germline V gene data show CDR1 as GTSNPN and CDR2 as SVGIG (reference sequence). The CDR3 extends over 14 amino acids. The V end was cut by 2 bases, the J end by 4 bases, with 12 bases between. DNA for the CDR3: TGTGCCTGGAGTCGGACTTCGGCGAATCAGCCCCAGCATTTT. Protein sequence: CAWSRTSANQPQHF.

The chain is built from TRBV5-1 and TRBJ2-1; 8 bases agree with TRBD2. Germline V gives CDR1 SGHRS, CDR2 YFSETQ. Trimming cost V 0 bases and J 4 bases; bases outside gene matches: 6. The CDR3 consists of 16 residues. CDR3 residues: CASSLGGASGYNEQFF. As DNA, the CDR3 is TGCGCCAGCAGCTTGGGGGGAGCTAGCGGGTACAATGAGCAGTTCTTC.

This clone turned up a few times. This chain links TRBV29-1 with TRBJ2-1; 13 positions agree with TRBD2. CDR3 size: 14 residues. The trim removed 8 bases at V and 7 bases at J, leaving 8 bases unmatched. The germline V gene has CDR1 SQVTM and CDR2 ANQGSEA. CDR3 nucleotide sequence: TGCAGCATAAGACTAGCGGGGGGAGATAATGAGCAGTTCTTC. Translation: CSIRLAGGDNEQFF.

This clone was found a few times. Lacking the conserved final phenylalanine or tryptophan, this CDR3 likely reflects a read error. The DNA is omitted, as the CDR3 cannot be located on it reliably, and the CDR3 follows TCRdb's listing. This chain uses TRBV28 with TRBJ2-7; the DNA was not compared with TRBD2, the D call given in the table. CDR1 and CDR2 from the germline V gene are MDHEN and SYDVKM. The CDR3 is 17 amino acids in total, end residues counted. CDR3 loop: CASITHYGGGRSERIGI.

This clone was counted between two and nine times. The V and J genes are TRBV7-2 and TRBJ1-3; 9 positions match TRBD1. From germline, CDR1 is SGHTA and CDR2 FQGNSA. J lost 3 bases, V lost 2 bases, and 5 bases had no gene match. The CDR3 extends over 16 amino acids. The CDR3 region has the DNA TGTGCCAGCAGCTTAACAGGGGGCGATGGTGGAAACACCATATATTTT. Protein sequence: CASSLTGGDGGNTIYF.

The rearrangement joins TRBV19 to TRBJ2-7; TRBD1 matches at 9 bases. V shed 6 bases, J shed 4 bases, and the junction held 4 bases outside the gene matches. The CDR3 spans 13 residues. Germline V lookup: CDR1 LNHDA, CDR2 SQIVND (reference sequence). The CDR3 bases are TGTGCCAGTAGGCGGACAGGGGCTTACGAGCAGTACTTC. Amino acid sequence: CASRRTGAYEQYF.

The chain joins TRBV30 to TRBJ2-7, with 9 nucleotides matching TRBD1. Per the germline V gene, CDR1 is GTSNPN and CDR2 is SVGIG (reference sequence). Germline trimming cut 5 bases from V and 1 base from J; bases unmatched to any gene: 6. CDR3 length: 14 amino acids. The CDR3 loop reads CAWGRQGGSYEQYF. In DNA form, the CDR3 reads TGTGCCTGGGGGCGACAGGGGGGTTCCTACGAGCAGTACTTC.

The V call is TRBV5-1, the J call TRBJ2-2; 7 nucleotides match TRBD1. The length of the CDR3 is 13 residues. Germline CDR1 and CDR2: SGHRS and YFSETQ. V shed 9 bases and J 7 bases; nucleotides not matched to a gene: 9. Here the CDR3 DNA reads TGCGCCACGAGGGACAGTGAACACGGGGAGCTGTTTTTT. Amino acid sequence: CATRDSEHGELFF.

V is TRBV27 and J is TRBJ2-7, with D unclear. This CDR3 spans 14 amino acids. V lost 5 bases and J lost 0, with 11 bases in between. Germline CDR1 is MNHEY and CDR2 is SMNVEV (reference sequence). This CDR3 reads CASSRNIRSYEQYF. In nucleotides, the CDR3 is TGTGCCAGCAGTCGAAACATACGCTCCTACGAGCAGTACTTC.

The chain links TRBV19 to TRBJ2-1; possible D gene TRBD1, 5 bases. V lost 3 bases, J lost 7 bases, and 13 bases lay in between. CDR3 length: 14 amino acids. Germline V CDR1 and CDR2: LNHDA, SQIVND (reference sequence). The CDR3 sequence: CASSMFREWNEQFF. The CDR3 region has the DNA TGTGCCAGTAGTATGTTCAGGGAATGGAATGAGCAGTTCTTC.

This rearrangement joins TRBV4-3 to TRBJ2-7; D perhaps matches TRBD1 (5 bases). The CDR3 is 14 amino acids. The V gene lost 1 base and the J gene lost 4 bases, with 11 bases spanning the gap. Germline loops: CDR1 LGHNA, CDR2 YSLEER. Written as DNA, the CDR3 is TGCGCCAGCAGCCAAGCCGACAGAAAGTACGAGCAGTACTTC. Its translation: CASSQADRKYEQYF.

This chain connects TRBV6-5 to TRBJ2-7; TRBD2 aligns across 13 bases. This CDR3 spans 15 amino acids. V lost 7 bases and J lost 2; bases outside the gene matches: 5. Per the germline V gene, CDR1 is MNHEY and CDR2 is SVGAGI. The CDR3 nucleotides are TGTGCCAGCACTAGGACTAGCGGGGGACCCTACGAGCAGTACTTC. Residues: CASTRTSGGPYEQYF.

Only a few counts were recorded for this clone. The chain uses TRBV20-1 and TRBJ1-1, with TRBD1 matching 8 bases. This CDR3 spans 10 amino acids. V shed 5 bases, J shed 7 bases, and the junction held 0 bases outside the gene matches. Germline values: CDR1 DFQATT, CDR2 SNEGSKA (reference sequence). The CDR3 sequence is CSADRGEAFF. CDR3 in DNA: TGCAGTGCTGACAGGGGTGAAGCTTTCTTT.

In its sample, this clone was seen a few times. CDR3 nucleotide sequence: TGTGCCAGCAGCTTTACATCCGAAAGCGCCGGATTCTTC. This codes for CASSFTSESAGFF. The gene calls are TRBV7-2 and TRBJ2-1; D uncertain. Trimming shortened V by 3 bases and J by 16 bases, and 19 bases separated the two germline ends. The CDR3 length is 13 residues. Germline CDR1 reads SGHTA; CDR2 reads FQGNSA.

This clone was observed a handful of times. This sequence joins TRBV5-4 and TRBJ2-7; 10 bases map to TRBD2. Losses at the gene ends were 3 bases for V and 0 bases for J; bases not matched to a gene: 9. The CDR3 totals 17 residues. The germline V gene encodes CDR1 SGHNT and CDR2 YYREEE (reference sequence). CDR3 sequence reads: CASSYRVAGGLSYEQYF. The CDR3 DNA is TGTGCCAGCAGCTATAGGGTAGCGGGGGGACTCTCCTACGAGCAGTACTTC. Combining the CDR3 with reference TRBV5-4 and TRBJ2-7 gives the whole variable domain ETGVTQSPTHLIKTRGQQVTLRCSSQSGHNTVSWYQQALGQGPQFIFQYYREEENGRGNFPPRFSGLQFPNYSSELNVNALELDDSALYLCASSYRVAGGLSYEQYFGPGTRLTVT.

This clone was seen a few times. The V gene is TRBV2, the J gene TRBJ2-5; 12 bases map to TRBD2. With V trimmed by 2 bases and J by 4 bases, 2 bases remained unmatched. Germline V gives CDR1 SNHLY, CDR2 FYNNEI. CDR3 length: 15 amino acids. CDR3 sequence: CASSERTSGTETQYF. CDR3 DNA: TGTGCCAGCAGTGAAAGGACTAGCGGGACAGAGACCCAGTACTTC.

The genes are TRBV5-4 and TRBJ2-7, with 11 bases matching TRBD1. V shed 4 bases, J shed 0 bases, and the junction held 9 bases outside the gene matches. CDR3 length equals 17 residues. Germline V gene data show CDR1 as SGHNT and CDR2 as YYREEE (reference sequence). The CDR3 DNA reads TGTGCCAGCAGCCAAGACACCGGGACAGGGGGCTCCTACGAGCAGTACTTC. It specifies CASSQDTGTGGSYEQYF.

The chain carries TRBV6-1 and TRBJ2-6; 7 bases agree with TRBD1. V trimming: 10 bases; J trimming: 4 bases; junction bases outside the gene matches: 7. CDR1 and CDR2 (germline): MNHNS, SASEGT. CDR3 length equals 14 residues. In DNA form, the CDR3 reads TGTGCCACCTCGACAGGGACCGGGGCCAACGTCCTGACTTTC. Protein product: CATSTGTGANVLTF.

The chain carries TRBV5-4 and TRBJ1-6, with a tentative D call TRBD1 (6 bases). CDR1 and CDR2 (germline): SGHNT, YYREEE (reference sequence). There are 14 residues in the CDR3. V was trimmed by 1 base and J by 9 bases, leaving 11 bases between them. This chain's CDR3 is CASSLQGWASPLHF. Written as DNA, the CDR3 is TGTGCCAGCAGCTTGCAGGGGTGGGCTTCACCCCTCCACTTT.

The chain employs TRBV5-1 and TRBJ2-1; TRBD1 might be the D (6 bases). The CDR3 extends over 16 amino acids. V shed 4 bases and J shed 2 bases, with 16 bases lying between them. Germline CDR1 is SGHRS and CDR2 is YFSETQ. The CDR3 here is CASSLRTAEPYNEQFF. DNA of the CDR3: TGCGCCAGCAGCCTAAGGACAGCCGAGCCCTACAATGAGCAGTTCTTC.

This clone was counted only a few times. This rearrangement joins TRBV7-3 to TRBJ2-3; 8 bases are shared with TRBD2. Per the germline V gene, CDR1 is SGHTA and CDR2 is FQGTGA. This CDR3 comprises 17 residues. J lost 4 bases, V lost 2 bases, and 11 bases had no gene match. The CDR3 DNA reads TGTGCCAGCAGCTTAGCCCCGACGGGGGGGCTTCCAGATACGCAGTATTTT. It specifies CASSLAPTGGLPDTQYF. Together with reference TRBV7-3 and TRBJ2-3, the CDR3 gives the full variable domain: GAGVSQTPSNKVTEKGKYVELRCDPISGHTALYWYRQSLGQGPEFLIYFQGTGAADDSGLPNDRFFAVRPEGSVSTLKIQRTERGDSAVYLCASSLAPTGGLPDTQYFGPGTRLTVL.

In its sample, this clone was seen many times. The genes are TRBV14 and TRBJ2-1; no definite D call. V gave up 0 bases and J gave up 6 bases, with 3 bases separating them. Germline CDR1 SGHDN, CDR2 FVKESK. The CDR3 is 12 residues long. The DNA for the CDR3 is TGTGCCAGCAGCCAAGATATCAATGAGCAGTTCTTC. It encodes CASSQDINEQFF. Full variable domain (rest looked up from reference TRBV14 and TRBJ2-1): EAGVTQFPSHSVIEKGQTVTLRCDPISGHDNLYWYRRVMGKEIKFLLHFVKESKQDESGMPNNRFLAERTGGTYSTLKVQPAELEDSGVYFCASSQDINEQFFGPGTRLTVL.

The chain combines TRBV6-5 with TRBJ1-6; TRBD1 aligns across 8 bases. This CDR3 is 13 amino acids long. Germline CDR1 MNHEY, CDR2 SVGAGI. The CDR3 region has the DNA TGTGCAAGGCGGACAGGGTATAATTCACCCCTCCACTTT. Residues: CARRTGYNSPLHF.

This chain links TRBV19 with TRBJ1-2; 9 positions agree with TRBD1. V shed 10 bases and J 4 bases; nucleotides not matched to a gene: 7. Looked up from germline, CDR1 is LNHDA and CDR2 is SQIVND (reference sequence). This CDR3 is built from 13 residues. The CDR3 DNA sequence: TGTGCCACAGCTCAGGACAGGGGCTATGGCTACACCTTC. Protein sequence: CATAQDRGYGYTF. Filled out from reference TRBV19 and TRBJ1-2, the complete variable domain reads DGGITQSPKYLFRKEGQNVTLSCEQNLNHDAMYWYRQDPGQGLRLIYYSQIVNDFQKGDIAEGYSVSREKKESFPLTVTSAQKNPTAFYLCATAQDRGYGYTFGSGTRLTVV.

V and J are TRBV4-2 and TRBJ2-3, with TRBD2 matching 15 bases. The CDR3 is made up of 17 amino acids. Per germline, CDR1 LGHNA and CDR2 YNFKEQ. Trimming took 4 bases from V and 2 from J; bases not matched to a gene: 4. The CDR3 loop reads CASSPRTSGGATDTQYF. DNA of the CDR3: TGTGCCAGCAGCCCTCGGACTAGCGGGGGGGCCACAGATACGCAGTATTTT.